Each of the 21 T cell receptor beta chains below was sequenced from the same sample in a study of T cell responses to AZD1222 COVID-19 vaccine. Sequencing was performed with immunoSEQ multiplex PCR; in TCRdb, only in-frame clones are kept and a portion is missing. The table lists 90,000 to 100,000 clones, 85% to 90% of them singletons. Sequenced material: peripheral blood, taken on day 0 of AZD1222 vaccination. The receptors were sampled from an adult in good health.

The rearrangement links TRBV19 to TRBJ2-1; TRBD2 matches at 8 bases. V lost 3 bases and J lost 0; bases outside the gene matches: 4. Germline V gene lookup returns CDR1 LNHDA and CDR2 SQIVND (reference sequence). This CDR3 contains 16 residues. As DNA, the CDR3 is TGTGCCAGTAGTATTTCCGGGAGGGCCTCCTACAATGAGCAGTTCTTC. Translated: CASSISGRASYNEQFF.

V and J are TRBV7-2 and TRBJ1-6; 9 bases align to TRBD1. Germline lookup yields CDR1 SGHTA and CDR2 FQGNSA. The CDR3 contains 14 residues. The V segment lost 7 bases and the J segment 7 bases; nucleotides outside the gene matches: 5. CDR3 coding DNA: TGTGCCAGCACCTGGACAGGGGAGAATTCACCCCTCCACTTT. Its translation is CASTWTGENSPLHF.

The J gene is TRBJ2-3, the V gene TRBV5-4, with D possibly called TRBD1 or TRBD2 (6 bases each). This CDR3 region has 15 residues. The V end lost 8 bases, the J end lost 6 bases, and 22 bases lay between the germline ends. Germline V gene lookup returns CDR1 SGHNT and CDR2 YYREEE (reference sequence). Here the CDR3 DNA reads TGTGCCAGTAAAAAGGGGGGATCGGGGTATGATACGCAGTATTTT. It yields the protein CASKKGGSGYDTQYF.

This chain joins TRBV5-4 and TRBJ2-7; D is possibly TRBD1 (5 bases). The germline gives CDR1 SGHNT, CDR2 YYREEE (reference sequence). Trimming stripped 0 bases from V and 4 bases from J, with 8 bases between. This CDR3 has 13 residues. Written as DNA, the CDR3 is TGTGCCAGCAGCTTGGAGACAGCTTACGAGCAGTACTTC. Protein: CASSLETAYEQYF.

This chain uses TRBV29-1 with TRBJ2-5; the D call may be TRBD1 or TRBD2 (5 bases each). CDR3 length equals 15 residues. V was pared by 3 bases and J by 1 base, with 15 bases between. CDR1 and CDR2 from the germline V gene are SQVTM and ANQGSEA. CDR3 amino acids: CSVEFLAGPQETQYF. The CDR3 DNA follows: TGCAGCGTTGAGTTCCTAGCAGGGCCCCAAGAGACCCAGTACTTC.

This clone was seen more than once but under ten times. The gene calls are TRBV7-8 and TRBJ1-2; possibly TRBD1 for D (6 bases). The germline gives CDR1 SGHVS, CDR2 FQNEAQ. Trimming left V 5 bases short and J 6 bases short, with 19 bases between. The CDR3 consists of 15 residues. The CDR3 sequence is CASSRETGFPNGYTF. The CDR3 DNA is TGTGCCAGCAGCCGAGAGACAGGCTTCCCAAATGGCTACACCTTC. Full variable domain (rest looked up from reference TRBV7-8 and TRBJ1-2): GAGVSQSPRYKVAKRGQDVALRCDPISGHVSLFWYQQALGQGPEFLTYFQNEAQLDKSGLPSDRFFAERPEGSVSTLKIQRTQQEDSAVYLCASSRETGFPNGYTFGSGTRLTVV.

The chain is built from TRBV11-3 and TRBJ2-2; D is ambiguous. Germline values: CDR1 SGHNT, CDR2 YENEEA. The CDR3 extends over 14 amino acids. V was clipped by 1 base and J by 1 base, with 4 bases between them. The CDR3 nucleotides are TGTGCCAGCAGCTTAGGAGAGAACACCGGGGAGCTGTTTTTT. It translates to CASSLGENTGELFF.

This clone appeared a single time. The chain has TRBV29-1 and TRBJ1-1; 10 bases are shared with TRBD1. This CDR3 has 14 residues. Germline values: CDR1 SQVTM, CDR2 ANQGSEA. The junction had 5 bases not matched to a gene; V was cut back by 2 bases and J by 5 bases. In nucleotides, the CDR3 is TGCAGCGTTGAACCGGACAGGGGGACGACTGAAGCTTTCTTT. Translated, it gives CSVEPDRGTTEAFF. Combining the CDR3 with reference TRBV29-1 and TRBJ1-1 gives the whole variable domain SAVISQKPSRDICQRGTSLTIQCQVDSQVTMMFWYRQQPGQSLTLIATANQGSEATYESGFVIDKFPISRPNLTFSTLTVSNMSPEDSSIYLCSVEPDRGTTEAFFGQGTRLTVV.

The CDR3 region has the DNA TGTGCCAGCAGACGGTCGACGGGGTCTAACTATGGCTACACCTTC. Amino acids: CASRRSTGSNYGYTF. The chain combines TRBV6-5 with TRBJ1-2, with D uncertain. Germline V gene sequence: CDR1 MNHEY, CDR2 SVGAGI. The V gene lost 6 bases and the J gene lost 0 bases, with 14 bases spanning the gap. The CDR3 runs to 15 residues.

The gene calls are TRBV11-2 and TRBJ2-7, with D uncertain. The CDR3 spans 11 residues. V dropped 1 base and J dropped 4 bases, with 2 bases sitting between them. Germline V gene lookup returns CDR1 SGHAT and CDR2 FQNNGV. Here the CDR3 DNA reads TGTGCCAGCAGCTTAGTGTACGAGCAGTACTTC. It specifies CASSLVYEQYF. The entire variable domain, with the rest obtained from reference TRBV11-2 and TRBJ2-7, is as follows: EAGVAQSPRYKIIEKRQSVAFWCNPISGHATLYWYQQILGQGPKLLIQFQNNGVVDDSQLPKDRFSAERLKGVDSTLKIQPAKLEDSAVYLCASSLVYEQYFGPGTRLTVT.

The V gene is TRBV4-2, the J gene TRBJ2-1; D is perhaps TRBD2 (5 bases). The CDR3 spans 15 residues. Germline V CDR1 and CDR2: LGHNA, YNFKEQ. V lost 3 bases and J lost 0, with 9 bases in between. The CDR3 reads CASSQQAVSYNEQFF. Written as DNA, the CDR3 is TGTGCCAGCAGCCAGCAAGCGGTCTCCTACAATGAGCAGTTCTTC.

This chain links TRBV2 with TRBJ1-2; a weak D match, TRBD1 (6 bases). The CDR3 runs 14 residues. Germline CDR1 is SNHLY and CDR2 is FYNNEI. V shed 8 bases and J shed 4 bases, with 17 bases lying between them. The CDR3 DNA reads as TGTGCCAGCCTACCGGGGGCGAGTCTCTATGGCTACACCTTC. Its translation: CASLPGASLYGYTF.

This chain links TRBV5-6 with TRBJ1-2; TRBD1 might be the D (6 bases). This CDR3 spans 16 amino acids. The germline gives CDR1 SGHDT, CDR2 YYEEEE. V lost 4 bases, J lost 0 bases, and 16 bases lay in between. CDR3 sequence (DNA): TGTGCCAGCAGCCCAACAGGGAGGTCTACTAACTATGGCTACACCTTC. This gives the protein CASSPTGRSTNYGYTF. Full variable domain (missing parts from reference TRBV5-6 and TRBJ1-2): DAGVTQSPTHLIKTRGQQVTLRCSPKSGHDTVSWYQQALGQGPQFIFQYYEEEERQRGNFPDRFSGHQFPNYSSELNVNALLLGDSALYLCASSPTGRSTNYGYTFGSGTRLTVV.

The chain recombines TRBV4-2 with TRBJ1-2; 10 positions agree with TRBD1. The CDR3 is 15 residues long. J lost 5 bases, V lost 0 bases, and 3 bases had no gene match. The germline V gene encodes CDR1 LGHNA and CDR2 YNFKEQ. The CDR3 DNA reads as TGTGCCAGCAGCCAAGACCCGGGACAGGGGTATGGCTACACCTTC. This gives the protein CASSQDPGQGYGYTF.

In its sample, this clone was seen a few times. This rearrangement joins TRBV9 to TRBJ2-7; TRBD2 matches at 10 bases. Germline CDR1 is SGDLS and CDR2 is YYNGEE. This CDR3 spans 15 amino acids. V was clipped by 0 bases and J by 9 bases; unmatched bases: 9. In nucleotides, the CDR3 is TGTGCCAGCAGCGTAGCTACGACTAGCGGGTCGGTGCAGTACTTC. Translating gives CASSVATTSGSVQYF. The whole variable domain, filled in from reference TRBV9 and TRBJ2-7, reads DSGVTQTPKHLITATGQRVTLRCSPRSGDLSVYWYQQSLDQGLQFLIQYYNGEERAKGNILERFSAQQFPDLHSELNLSSLELGDSALYFCASSVATTSGSVQYFGPGTRLTVT.

This clone was picked up a small number of times. The rearrangement links TRBV2 to TRBJ2-2; 8 bases align to TRBD2. Trimming cost V 10 bases and J 3 bases; bases outside gene matches: 4. Germline V gene lookup returns CDR1 SNHLY and CDR2 FYNNEI. This CDR3 comprises 13 residues. In DNA form, the CDR3 reads TGTGCCACCACTAGCGGATACACCGGGGAGCTGTTTTTT. Its translation is CATTSGYTGELFF. Full variable domain (outside the CDR3, taken from reference TRBV2 and TRBJ2-2): EPEVTQTPSHQVTQMGQEVILRCVPISNHLYFYWYRQILGQKVEFLVSFYNNEISEKSEIFDDQFSVERPDGSNFTLKIRSTKLEDSAMYFCATTSGYTGELFFGEGSRLTVL.

This chain joins TRBV7-2 and TRBJ2-5, with D perhaps matching TRBD1 (6 bases). Trimming removed 4 bases from V and 6 bases from J, with 18 bases in between. CDR3 length equals 15 residues. The germline V gene encodes CDR1 SGHTA and CDR2 FQGNSA. The CDR3 loop reads CASSSTRAGEQTQYF. CDR3 bases: TGTGCCAGCAGCTCCACCCGGGCAGGGGAGCAGACCCAGTACTTC.

This clone showed up just once. The CDR3 nucleotides are TGTGCCAGCAGCCCAAGGACGGCACCGAACTATGGCTACACCTTC. Translated, it gives CASSPRTAPNYGYTF. The rearrangement joins TRBV7-8 to TRBJ1-2; no definite D call. The CDR3 length is 15 residues. Trimming removed 5 bases from V and 2 bases from J, with 15 bases in between. The germline V gene has CDR1 SGHVS and CDR2 FQNEAQ.

This clone has only one observation. The CDR3 sequence: CASSELGAGYNEQFF. Here the CDR3 DNA reads TGTGCCAGCAGTGAATTAGGCGCTGGATACAATGAGCAGTTCTTC. V usage is TRBV2 and J usage is TRBJ2-1; D is ambiguous. The germline CDR1 and CDR2 sequences are SNHLY and FYNNEI. This CDR3 has 15 residues. The V and J ends lost 2 bases and 4 bases respectively, with 12 bases between them.

The chain is built from TRBV6-5 and TRBJ2-7; 9 bases agree with TRBD1. The CDR3 is 13 residues long. The junction had 7 bases not matched to a gene; V was cut back by 8 bases and J by 5 bases. From germline, CDR1 is MNHEY and CDR2 SVGAGI. In DNA, the CDR3 is TGTGCCAGCCGCGAAACAGGGGGCCACGAGCAGTACTTC. Translating gives CASRETGGHEQYF.

This rearrangement joins TRBV4-1 to TRBJ2-5; 9 bases align to TRBD1. Germline V gene lookup returns CDR1 MGHRA and CDR2 YSYEKL. Losses at the gene ends were 2 bases for V and 5 bases for J; bases not matched to a gene: 6. The CDR3 contains 15 residues. The CDR3 reads CASSQSTGGRETQYF. CDR3 DNA: TGCGCCAGCAGCCAATCAACAGGGGGCAGGGAGACCCAGTACTTC.